This entry lists 13 T cell receptor beta chains sequenced from one sample in a study of T-cell memory formation after mild COVID-19. One entry per CDR3 protein results from TCRdb running MiXCR on the 5' RACE reads. This sample yields under 250,000 distinct CDR3 sequences, of which 15% are seen a single time; over 2% belongs to the top ten. Sequenced: PBMCs or a T cell subset sorted from them (not recorded which). Receptor source: an adult woman who had mild COVID-19 (a few samples of this study predate the infection). Cell type and time point are not known.

The chain combines TRBV9 with TRBJ2-2; D is perhaps TRBD1 or TRBD2 (5 bases each). Trimming shortened V by 2 bases and J by 6 bases, and 11 bases separated the two germline ends. This CDR3 comprises 14 residues. In germline, CDR1 is SGDLS, CDR2 YYNGEE. CDR3 amino acids: CASSVQRGPGELFF. CDR3 DNA sequence: TGTGCCAGCAGCGTCCAGAGGGGCCCCGGGGAGCTGTTTTTT.

The table lists this clonotype with a few counts. V gene TRBV6-2 or TRBV6-3 combines with J gene TRBJ2-5, with D possibly TRBD2 on 6 matching bases. Trimming removed 2 bases from V and 5 bases from J, with 15 bases in between. Germline V gene sequence: CDR1 MNHEY, CDR2 SVGEGT. The CDR3 consists of 15 residues. The CDR3 is CASSYAGRGLETQYF. The DNA of the CDR3 is TGTGCCAGCAGTTACGCGGGAAGGGGTCTGGAGACCCAGTACTTC.

The rearrangement uses TRBV7-9 and TRBJ2-7; unclear D gene. The CDR3 is 15 residues long. Trimming removed 5 bases from V and 3 bases from J, with 17 bases in between. From germline, CDR1 is SEHNR and CDR2 FQNEAQ (reference sequence). As DNA, the CDR3 is TGTGCCAGCAGCCCTGGGAAGGGATTTGGCTACGAGCAGTACTTC. Protein: CASSPGKGFGYEQYF.

This clonotype was observed a few times. This sequence joins TRBV12-3 or TRBV12-4 and TRBJ2-1; weak D call: TRBD2 (6 bases). The CDR3 consists of 13 residues. V was cut by 6 bases and J by 2 bases, with 8 bases left in between. CDR3: CASRRDTYNEQFF. CDR3 bases: TGTGCCAGCAGGCGGGATACCTACAATGAGCAGTTCTTC.

This clonotype occurred a few times. The CDR3 bases are TGTGCCAGCAGTCTCTCGACAGGTGTTGGGTCACCCCTCCACTTT. Translated, it gives CASSLSTGVGSPLHF. The chain combines TRBV6-5 with TRBJ1-6, with a possible D match to TRBD1 (6 bases). V lost 5 bases, J lost 10 bases, and 18 bases lay in between. CDR3 size: 15 residues. Germline assignment: CDR1 MNHEY and CDR2 SVGAGI.

This clonotype showed up many times. The chain joins TRBV4-2 to TRBJ2-7, with D unclear. V was shortened by 0 bases and J by 5 bases, with 8 bases between the two germline ends. The CDR3 consists of 13 residues. Germline-derived CDR1 and CDR2 are LGHNA and YNFKEQ. Here the CDR3 reads CASSQDLWDEQYF. CDR3 bases: TGTGCCAGCAGCCAAGATCTGTGGGACGAGCAGTACTTC.

The chain joins TRBV7-8 to TRBJ1-4; TRBD1 matches at 7 bases. The CDR3 is made up of 16 amino acids. V lost 1 base to trimming and J lost 1 base; unmatched junction nucleotides: 3. The germline V gene encodes CDR1 SGHVS and CDR2 FQNEAQ. The CDR3 bases are TGTGCCAGCAGCTTAGGACAGGGTTTAACTAATGAAAAACTGTTTTTT. It encodes CASSLGQGLTNEKLFF.

This clonotype has a handful of counts. V is TRBV27 and J is TRBJ1-1; 8 bases align to TRBD1. Germline lookup yields CDR1 MNHEY and CDR2 SMNVEV (reference sequence). J lost 5 bases, V lost 7 bases, and 9 bases had no gene match. CDR3 size: 14 residues. CDR3 protein: CASKQGARRTEAFF. CDR3 bases: TGTGCCAGCAAGCAGGGGGCTCGTCGGACTGAAGCTTTCTTT.

About this clonotype itself: The germline gene is not matched at one end of the junction; a read error may be the cause. The V call is TRBV3-1, the J call TRBJ2-1; D unclear. CDR1 LGHDT and CDR2 YNNKEL come from the germline V gene (reference sequence). This CDR3 has 11 residues. CDR3 region: CASSHGPELFF. CDR3 DNA: TGTGCCAGCAGCCACGGACCAGAGCTGTTCTTC.

This clonotype has a count of ten or more. The chain carries TRBV27 and TRBJ1-5; 9 positions agree with TRBD1. CDR1 is MNHEY and CDR2 is SMNVEV in the germline V gene (reference sequence). The V segment lost 6 bases and the J segment 3 bases; nucleotides outside the gene matches: 12. This CDR3 region has 17 residues. The CDR3 reads CASRPSPRTGDNQPQHF. CDR3 DNA: TGTGCCAGCAGGCCCTCGCCCCGGACAGGGGACAATCAGCCCCAGCATTTT.

This clonotype was counted only a few times. J is TRBJ1-6 and V is TRBV9; D is unresolved. This CDR3 comprises 15 residues. Germline values: CDR1 SGDLS, CDR2 YYNGEE. Trimming removed 0 bases from V and 8 bases from J, with 12 bases in between. CDR3 DNA sequence: TGTGCCAGCAGCGTAGCCCCGCAGGAGTATTCACCCCTCCACTTT. Amino acid sequence: CASSVAPQEYSPLHF.

This clonotype was found a few times. This rearrangement joins TRBV12-3 or TRBV12-4 to TRBJ1-1, with 8 bases fitting TRBD1. The CDR3 runs 14 residues. The J segment lost 4 bases and the V segment lost 2 bases, leaving 3 bases of the junction unmatched. CDR3 in DNA: TGTGCCAGCAGTTTACGGACAGGGCGCACTGAAGCTTTCTTT. This translates into CASSLRTGRTEAFF.

The chain links TRBV6-6 to TRBJ2-3, with D hard to call. Trimming removed 5 bases at V and 1 base at J, with 10 bases between. This CDR3 is built from 14 residues. CDR1 MNHNY and CDR2 SVGAGI come from the germline V gene (reference sequence). This CDR3 reads CASSDVGRTDTQYF. CDR3 nucleotides: TGTGCCAGCAGTGACGTGGGTCGCACAGATACGCAGTATTTT.